This note documents a single T cell receptor beta chain sequence. TCRdb re-called the multiplex PCR reads through MiXCR, storing one row per CDR3 protein. This sample yields around 170,000 distinct CDR3 sequences, of which roughly a third are seen a single time; around 4.5% belongs to the top ten. With 4 bases clipped from V and 4 bases from J, the junction kept 11 bases outside the gene matches. Per germline, CDR1 MGHRA and CDR2 YSYEKL. This CDR3 is built from 16 residues. The record originates from a study of breast tumors, draining lymph nodes, adjacent tissues. Axillary draining lymph nodes of breast cancer patients supplied the node samples.

The V and J genes are TRBV4-1 and TRBJ1-1; TRBD1 agrees at 8 bases. This clonotype was obtained from a female donor with breast cancer. Some clones in this sample may be carry-over from other donors' samples. Sequenced sample: axillary lymph node tissue. CDR3 nucleotides: TGCGCCAGCAGCCCCGGACAGGGAATTAGAGGCACTGAAGCTTTCTTT. Translated: CASSPGQGIRGTEAFF.